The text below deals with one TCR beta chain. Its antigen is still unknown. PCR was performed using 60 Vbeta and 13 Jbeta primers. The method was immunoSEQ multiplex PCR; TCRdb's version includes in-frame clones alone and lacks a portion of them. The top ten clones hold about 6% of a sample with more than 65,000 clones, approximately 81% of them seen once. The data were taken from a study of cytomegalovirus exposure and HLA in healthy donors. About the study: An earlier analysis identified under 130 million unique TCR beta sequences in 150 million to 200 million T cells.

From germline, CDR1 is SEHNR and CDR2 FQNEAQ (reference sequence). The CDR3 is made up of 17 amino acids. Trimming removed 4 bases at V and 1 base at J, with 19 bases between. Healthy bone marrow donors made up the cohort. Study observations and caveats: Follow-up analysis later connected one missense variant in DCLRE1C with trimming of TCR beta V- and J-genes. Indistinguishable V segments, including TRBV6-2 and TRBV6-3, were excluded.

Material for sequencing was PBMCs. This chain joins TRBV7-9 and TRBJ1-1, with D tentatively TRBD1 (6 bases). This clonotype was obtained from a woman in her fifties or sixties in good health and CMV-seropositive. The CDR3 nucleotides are TGTGCCAGCAGCTCGCTGGGGGGGGCAAGGCCGAACACTGAAGCTTTCTTT. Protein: CASSSLGGARPNTEAFF.